A single sample gave rise to the 8 T cell receptor beta chains below, sequenced in a study of OX40 agonist ivuxolimab in advanced cancers. Produced via immunoSEQ multiplex PCR; TCRdb's table is partial and in-frame only. The sample lists about 54,000 clones, around 93% seen once, with approximately 7.9% in the top ten. Sequenced here: CD4+ or CD8+ T cells sorted from blood, sampled in a trial of the OX40 agonist ivuxolimab. Receptors were obtained from an adult with an advanced solid tumor such as melanoma, head and neck, liver or kidney cancer.

The chain recombines TRBV27 with TRBJ1-1; the D is unclear. This CDR3 has 15 amino acids. The V gene's germline CDR1 is MNHEY and CDR2 SMNVEV (reference sequence). Between the trimmed V and J ends, which lost 3 bases and 0 bases, there was a span of 11 bases. CDR3 sequence (DNA): TGTGCCAGCAGTTTCTTCTGGATGGTGAACACTGAAGCTTTCTTT. Its translation: CASSFFWMVNTEAFF.

The CDR3 sequence: CASSQDGPMTSGGAFQTQYF. The CDR3 nucleotides are TGTGCCAGCAGCCAAGATGGCCCAATGACTAGCGGGGGGGCCTTTCAGACCCAGTACTTC. The chain couples TRBV4-2 to TRBJ2-5, with 14 bases lining up with TRBD2. The CDR3 consists of 20 residues. Losses at the gene ends were 0 bases for V and 6 bases for J; bases not matched to a gene: 15. The germline gives CDR1 LGHNA, CDR2 YNFKEQ.

V usage is TRBV11-2 and J usage is TRBJ2-7; 10 positions agree with TRBD1. CDR1 and CDR2 from the germline V gene are SGHAT and FQNNGV. The CDR3 is 15 amino acids. The trim removed 5 bases at V and 4 bases at J, leaving 8 bases unmatched. CDR3 nucleotide sequence: TGTGCCAGCAGCCGGGCGGGACAGGGGTATTACGAGCAGTACTTC. Its protein product is CASSRAGQGYYEQYF.

The V call is TRBV28, the J call TRBJ2-1, with D possibly matching TRBD1 (5 bases). Trimming removed 3 bases at V and 5 bases at J, with 8 bases between. The germline V gene encodes CDR1 MDHEN and CDR2 SYDVKM. This CDR3 comprises 13 residues. The CDR3 coding sequence is TGTGCCAGCAGTTTCAGGGTAGACAATGAGCAGTTCTTC. Residues: CASSFRVDNEQFF.

V usage is TRBV25-1 and J usage is TRBJ2-5; 7 bases line up with TRBD1. Unmatched junction bases numbered 2, after V lost 2 bases and J lost 2 bases. The CDR3 runs 14 residues. Germline-derived CDR1 and CDR2 are MGHDK and SYGVNS. Here the CDR3 DNA reads TGTGCCAGCAGTGAACAGGGACAGCAAGAGACCCAGTACTTC. This encodes CASSEQGQQETQYF.

The chain recombines TRBV6-5 with TRBJ2-7, with D possibly being TRBD1 (6 bases). Trimming took 6 bases from V and 2 from J, leaving 11 bases between them. Looked up from germline, CDR1 is MNHEY and CDR2 is SVGAGI. This CDR3 is built from 13 residues. The CDR3 loop is CASRLRGTYEQYF. The CDR3 DNA reads TGTGCCAGCAGACTCAGGGGAACCTACGAGCAGTACTTC.

This chain joins TRBV9 and TRBJ1-2, with D tentatively TRBD1 (6 bases). V was clipped by 4 bases and J by 0 bases, with 16 bases between them. There are 16 residues in the CDR3. Germline-derived CDR1 and CDR2 are SGDLS and YYNGEE. The CDR3 region has the DNA TGTGCCAGCAGCTCCCGGGGGCAGGAGACTAACTATGGCTACACCTTC. This encodes CASSSRGQETNYGYTF.

This chain connects TRBV5-4 to TRBJ2-7; weak D call: TRBD1 (5 bases). The CDR3 extends over 15 amino acids. Trimming took off 0 bases at V and 0 bases at J, with 10 bases between the two ends. Germline V gene sequence: CDR1 SGHNT, CDR2 YYREEE (reference sequence). The CDR3 DNA is TGTGCCAGCAGCTTGGAAGGGGCCGCCTCCTACGAGCAGTACTTC. It codes for CASSLEGAASYEQYF.